This T cell receptor (beta chain) was obtained from a study of T cell changes during pregnancy in multiple sclerosis (dated by TCRdb to about 2019). A note on the overall study: The study examined how the T cell repertoire changed over the course of pregnancy in women with multiple sclerosis.

The protocol used for the library was the immunoSEQ multiplex PCR assay. Sourced from immuneACCESS, this table was stored by TCRdb with only in-frame sequences that have V and J called. A share of the clones is absent; for the studies checked, an unresolved V gene accounts for under half, and the remainder has no known explanation. The sample table records about 59,000 clones; over 85% of these occur just once. About 2.6% of the sample lies in the top ten. Reading from cysteine to phenylalanine, the CDR3 counts 18 amino acids. The read is trimmed to its CDR3 DNA, 54 bases read in frame from base 1. V is clipped by 8 bases and J by 1 base, and the sequence between their germline boundaries is 25 bases long. The germline V gene supplies CDR1 MDHEN and CDR2 SYDVKM. With regard to this clone: The target of this receptor is not known. Base qualities are not at hand, and no much larger clone is one base apart.

The specimen was CD8+ T cells from peripheral blood mononuclear cells, collected in the third trimester of pregnancy. This clonotype was obtained from a female donor with multiple sclerosis, enrolled in a pregnancy study. This receptor chain uses TRBV28 and TRBJ2-3; the D gene is perhaps TRBD2, on 5 matching bases. The DNA reads as follows: TGTGCCAGCGCCTCCTACTACACGGACCTGGGAGGCACAGATACGCAGTATTTT. Translated, this is CASASYYTDLGGTDTQYF.